This T cell receptor (beta chain) was identified in a study of cytomegalovirus exposure and HLA in healthy donors. Overall study results and limits: Later, an analysis showed that TCR beta chains associated with HLA were more clonally expanded than others that were equally common. In a later analysis, specific HLA alleles were associated with 16,000 or so TCR beta sequences at a 0.05 false discovery rate.

A remark on this clone: Its antigen is undetermined.

60 Vbeta and 13 Jbeta primers were used in PCR. The data were produced by immunoSEQ multiplex PCR, yet TCRdb's version contains in-frame clones alone and is incomplete. The table shows 150,000 or so clones, with roughly 85% occurring only once. There are 16 residues in the CDR3. Looked up from germline, CDR1 is MNHEY and CDR2 is SMNVEV (reference sequence). V was clipped by 6 bases and J by 0 bases; unmatched bases: 7. The gene calls are TRBV27 and TRBJ2-1; 8 nucleotides match TRBD2. The sample comprised PBMCs. The sequence was collected from a man in his forties in good health and CMV-seropositive. The CDR3 coding sequence is TGTGCCAGCAGCGGGGGGGGCGGGAGCTCCTACAATGAGCAGTTCTTC. Its protein is CASSGGGGSSYNEQFF.